These 30 T cell receptor beta chains came from one sample sequenced in a study of T cell changes during pregnancy in multiple sclerosis. The assay was immunoSEQ multiplex PCR, and TCRdb's table has in-frame clones only and misses some. Of some 66,000 clones detected, about 91% appear once; the ten largest clones hold around 5.2%. This specimen consisted of CD8+ T cells from peripheral blood mononuclear cells, obtained before pregnancy. The receptors were sampled from a female donor with multiple sclerosis, enrolled in a pregnancy study.

The CDR3 loop is CASSSFQDNSPLHF. CDR3 in DNA: TGTGCCAGTAGTAGTTTCCAGGATAATTCACCCCTCCACTTT. The chain joins TRBV19 to TRBJ1-6; D not certain. Germline loops: CDR1 LNHDA, CDR2 SQIVND (reference sequence). Trimming removed 4 bases at V and 5 bases at J, with 9 bases between. The CDR3 length is 14 residues.

The chain links TRBV5-5 to TRBJ1-6, with TRBD1 as a possible D gene (6 bases). The V gene's germline CDR1 is SGHKS and CDR2 YYEKEE (reference sequence). Trimming stripped 5 bases from V and 10 bases from J, with 19 bases between. The CDR3 extends over 15 amino acids. The CDR3, as DNA: TGTGCCAGCAGTCGCGGGGGGCCGGCTGAGTCACCCCTCCACTTT. It translates to CASSRGGPAESPLHF.

V gene TRBV6-1 combines with J gene TRBJ1-1, with 7 bases aligning to TRBD1. V lost 2 bases and J lost 6; bases outside the gene matches: 3. Germline values: CDR1 MNHNS, CDR2 SASEGT. The CDR3 spans 13 residues. CDR3 region: CASSETTGPEAFF. In nucleotides, the CDR3 is TGTGCCAGCAGTGAAACGACAGGGCCTGAAGCTTTCTTT.

The rearrangement links TRBV5-1 to TRBJ2-1; D ambiguous. Germline V gives CDR1 SGHRS, CDR2 YFSETQ. V was pared by 4 bases and J by 4 bases, with 9 bases between. This CDR3 is 13 amino acids long. The CDR3 loop reads CASSPPPYNEQFF. CDR3 bases: TGCGCCAGCAGCCCCCCTCCTTACAATGAGCAGTTCTTC.

The V and J genes are TRBV29-1 and TRBJ2-4; 10 nucleotides match TRBD1. CDR3 length equals 13 residues. Trimming at V came to 6 bases and at J to 8 bases, leaving 7 bases not matched to a gene. In germline, CDR1 is SQVTM, CDR2 ANQGSEA. The CDR3 loop is CSVLPGQGHIQYF. The CDR3 bases are TGCAGCGTCCTGCCGGGACAGGGGCACATTCAGTACTTC.

The chain links TRBV7-8 to TRBJ2-1; D possibly corresponds to TRBD2 (5 bases). The CDR3 contains 14 residues. V was shortened by 2 bases and J by 8 bases, with 13 bases between the two germline ends. Germline values: CDR1 SGHVS, CDR2 FQNEAQ. As DNA, the CDR3 is TGTGCCAGCAGCTTACGGGTGAGCGGCGATGAGCAGTTCTTC. This translates into CASSLRVSGDEQFF.

V gene TRBV6-5 combines with J gene TRBJ2-2; 8 bases are shared with TRBD2. J was trimmed by 7 bases and V by 1 base; bases with no gene match: 5. CDR1 is MNHEY and CDR2 is SVGAGI in the germline V gene. This CDR3 contains 15 residues. The CDR3, as DNA: TGTGCCAGCAGTTACTTTAGCGGGGAGGGCGGGGAGCTGTTTTTT. Translation gives CASSYFSGEGGELFF.

The chain is built from TRBV10-3 and TRBJ2-1; D is possibly TRBD2 (5 bases). Germline V gene data show CDR1 as ENHRY and CDR2 as SYGVKD. The CDR3 has 12 residues. Trimming removed 7 bases at V and 8 bases at J, with 12 bases between. CDR3 in DNA: TGTGCCATCAAGACTAAGGTGGATGAGCAGTTCTTC. Encoded protein: CAIKTKVDEQFF.

The gene calls are TRBV4-1 and TRBJ2-5, with D possibly TRBD2 on 6 matching bases. Trimming removed 3 bases from V and 5 bases from J, with 13 bases in between. Germline CDR1 is MGHRA and CDR2 is YSYEKL. The CDR3 length is 14 residues. The DNA of the CDR3 is TGCGCCAGCAGCCAGGAGGGGAACAGGGAGACCCAGTACTTC. Translation gives CASSQEGNRETQYF.

This clone was observed once. The CDR3 region has the DNA TGTGCCAGCAGCCCGGGGGGGGCAGGGTTAACAGATACGCAGTATTTT. It yields the protein CASSPGGAGLTDTQYF. V is TRBV9 and J is TRBJ2-3; 8 bases line up with TRBD2. The germline V gene has CDR1 SGDLS and CDR2 YYNGEE. V shed 4 bases, J shed 3 bases, and the junction held 10 bases outside the gene matches. This CDR3 contains 16 residues.

The CDR3, as DNA: TGTGCCAGCAGTGAAGCACAGGGGGCCGCCTACGAGCAGTACTTC. Amino acid sequence: CASSEAQGAAYEQYF. The V call is TRBV2, the J call TRBJ2-7; 9 nucleotides line up with TRBD1. V was clipped by 0 bases and J by 2 bases; unmatched bases: 2. CDR1 SNHLY and CDR2 FYNNEI come from the germline V gene. The CDR3 totals 15 residues.

V and J are TRBV19 and TRBJ1-5; D unresolved. V was clipped by 1 base and J by 2 bases, with 15 bases between them. The CDR3 runs 17 residues. Germline V CDR1 and CDR2: LNHDA, SQIVND (reference sequence). The CDR3 spells CASSIGAGSLGNQPQHF. The DNA of the CDR3 is TGTGCCAGTAGTATAGGTGCGGGGAGCTTAGGCAATCAGCCCCAGCATTTT.

This chain links TRBV19 with TRBJ1-6; no clear D. Germline V CDR1 and CDR2: LNHDA, SQIVND (reference sequence). The CDR3 totals 16 residues. V lost 7 bases and J 2 bases, leaving 15 bases between the germline ends. The CDR3 DNA reads TGTGCCAGTAATACAGATCAGAGGGCCTATAATTCACCCCTCCACTTT. Its protein is CASNTDQRAYNSPLHF. Variable domain in full (rest from reference TRBV19 and TRBJ1-6): DGGITQSPKYLFRKEGQNVTLSCEQNLNHDAMYWYRQDPGQGLRLIYYSQIVNDFQKGDIAEGYSVSREKKESFPLTVTSAQKNPTAFYLCASNTDQRAYNSPLHFGNGTRLTVT.

The chain combines TRBV5-1 with TRBJ2-7, with TRBD2 as a possible D gene (7 bases). Germline V gene lookup returns CDR1 SGHRS and CDR2 YFSETQ. Trimming left V 3 bases short and J 0 bases short, with 13 bases between. The CDR3 totals 15 residues. CDR3 residues: CASSWGGGSSYEQYF. The CDR3 DNA is TGCGCCAGCAGCTGGGGAGGGGGAAGCTCCTACGAGCAGTACTTC. The full variable domain, completed using reference TRBV5-1 and TRBJ2-7, is KAGVTQTPRYLIKTRGQQVTLSCSPISGHRSVSWYQQTPGQGLQFLFEYFSETQRNKGNFPGRFSGRQFSNSRSEMNVSTLELGDSALYLCASSWGGGSSYEQYFGPGTRLTVT.

The chain uses TRBV6-1 and TRBJ1-5; a weak D match, TRBD1 (5 bases). V lost 3 bases, J lost 7 bases, and 10 bases lay in between. This CDR3 spans 13 amino acids. CDR1 and CDR2 from the germline V gene are MNHNS and SASEGT. The CDR3 region has the DNA TGTGCCAGCAGTGATTATAAGGGGCAGCCCCAGCATTTT. This codes for CASSDYKGQPQHF.

The chain recombines TRBV11-2 with TRBJ2-1, with D maybe TRBD1 (5 bases). Germline CDR1 reads SGHAT; CDR2 reads FQNNGV. This CDR3 is built from 14 residues. Trimming stripped 1 base from V and 10 bases from J, with 14 bases between. The CDR3 sequence: CASSLGQTRGEQFF. In DNA, the CDR3 is TGTGCCAGCAGCTTAGGACAGACAAGGGGCGAGCAGTTCTTC.

The chain combines TRBV5-6 with TRBJ1-1; possibly TRBD1 for D (5 bases). CDR3 size: 13 residues. Deletions cut 3 bases from V and 4 bases from J, with 10 bases between. Germline lookup yields CDR1 SGHDT and CDR2 YYEEEE. CDR3 sequence: CASSSGLATEAFF. CDR3 coding DNA: TGTGCCAGCAGCTCAGGGTTGGCCACTGAAGCTTTCTTT.

In its sample, this clone was seen once. The V gene is TRBV27, the J gene TRBJ2-1; perhaps TRBD2 as D (6 bases). CDR3 length: 14 residues. From germline, CDR1 is MNHEY and CDR2 SMNVEV (reference sequence). The ends were cut back, 0 bases at V and 4 bases at J, with 7 bases in the middle. CDR3 protein: CASSLSREYNEQFF. The CDR3 DNA reads as TGTGCCAGCAGTTTATCGCGGGAATACAATGAGCAGTTCTTC.

The chain uses TRBV13 and TRBJ1-2, with 9 bases aligning to TRBD1. CDR3 length equals 14 residues. J was trimmed by 7 bases and V by 5 bases; bases with no gene match: 8. Per germline, CDR1 PRHDT and CDR2 FYEKMQ (reference sequence). CDR3 loop: CASSLPQGAGGYTF. The CDR3 DNA sequence: TGTGCCAGCAGCCTACCACAGGGGGCGGGTGGCTACACCTTC.

This chain joins TRBV6-5 and TRBJ1-3, with 9 nucleotides matching TRBD1. There are 15 residues in the CDR3. The V gene end was trimmed by 6 bases and the J gene end by 3 bases; junction bases not matched to a gene: 6. Germline CDR1 and CDR2: MNHEY and SVGAGI. In DNA, the CDR3 is TGTGCCAGCAGCTTGACAGGGGGTATTGGAAACACCATATATTTT. It encodes CASSLTGGIGNTIYF.

The chain carries TRBV10-2 and TRBJ2-3, with no clear D. The germline V gene has CDR1 WSHSY and CDR2 SAAADI. Trimming removed 2 bases from V and 0 bases from J, with 3 bases in between. This CDR3 is built from 13 residues. This chain's CDR3 is CASSETSTDTQYF. In DNA form, the CDR3 reads TGCGCCAGCAGTGAGACTAGCACAGATACGCAGTATTTT.

CDR3 bases: TGTGCCACCTCCGGGGGGGGCACGAATCAGCCCCAGCATTTT. This encodes CATSGGGTNQPQHF. This chain links TRBV10-3 with TRBJ1-5, with D tentatively TRBD1 (6 bases). V shed 10 bases and J shed 4 bases, with 17 bases lying between them. The CDR3 is 14 amino acids. Germline values: CDR1 ENHRY, CDR2 SYGVKD.

The sample holds a few counts of this clone. The chain is built from TRBV27 and TRBJ2-3, with D possibly matching TRBD2 (6 bases). Trimming took off 5 bases at V and 0 bases at J, with 9 bases between the two ends. Germline-derived CDR1 and CDR2 are MNHEY and SMNVEV (reference sequence). The CDR3 is 14 amino acids. CDR3 nucleotides: TGTGCCAGCAGTATCGGAGGGAGCACAGATACGCAGTATTTT. Translated: CASSIGGSTDTQYF.

The chain links TRBV7-3 to TRBJ2-1, with 8 bases matching TRBD1. Germline CDR1 and CDR2: SGHTA and FQGTGA. The CDR3 sequence is 16 residues long. Unmatched junction bases numbered 10, after V lost 2 bases and J lost 7 bases. The CDR3 protein is CASSLEQQGAGNEQFF. The CDR3 DNA reads TGTGCCAGCAGCTTAGAACAGCAGGGGGCTGGAAATGAGCAGTTCTTC.

The chain links TRBV15 to TRBJ1-6; the match to TRBD1 covers 11 bases. After removal of 3 bases from V and 10 bases from J, the junction contained 2 bases not matched to a gene. The CDR3 contains 14 residues. In germline, CDR1 is LNHNV, CDR2 YYDKDF (reference sequence). The CDR3, as DNA: TGTGCCACCAGCAGGGACAGGGGGCAATCACCCCTCCACTTT. Protein product: CATSRDRGQSPLHF.

The V gene is TRBV7-3, the J gene TRBJ2-3, with 8 bases identical to TRBD1. The CDR3 runs 15 residues. The V gene end was trimmed by 5 bases and the J gene end by 4 bases; junction bases not matched to a gene: 8. Germline assignment: CDR1 SGHTA and CDR2 FQGTGA. The CDR3 protein is CASSEQGVSPDTQYF. In nucleotides, the CDR3 is TGTGCCAGCAGCGAACAGGGGGTTTCCCCAGATACGCAGTATTTT.

The chain carries TRBV7-2 and TRBJ1-4; D gene unclear. V dropped 5 bases and J dropped 5 bases, with 6 bases sitting between them. CDR1 and CDR2 from the germline V gene are SGHTA and FQGNSA. The CDR3 is made up of 12 amino acids. The CDR3 loop reads CASSIQNEKLFF. The CDR3 bases are TGTGCCAGCAGCATACAGAATGAAAAACTGTTTTTT.

This chain joins TRBV7-2 and TRBJ2-1, with D perhaps TRBD1 (6 bases). The V gene's germline CDR1 is SGHTA and CDR2 FQGNSA. The CDR3 loop spans 13 amino acids. The V gene lost 8 bases and the J gene lost 10 bases, with 18 bases spanning the gap. The CDR3 is CASHGAGALEQFF. In DNA form, the CDR3 reads TGTGCCAGCCACGGGGCAGGGGCATTGGAGCAGTTCTTC.

The chain recombines TRBV7-6 with TRBJ2-7; 7 nucleotides match TRBD1. V shed 6 bases, J shed 3 bases, and the junction held 14 bases outside the gene matches. The germline gives CDR1 SGHVS, CDR2 FNYEAQ. This CDR3 is 16 amino acids long. In DNA, the CDR3 is TGTGCCAGCAGAGCCGCCGGGGACAGTCCTTACTACGAGCAGTACTTC. It codes for CASRAAGDSPYYEQYF.

The rearrangement links TRBV19 to TRBJ2-1; D remains ambiguous. The V end lost 3 bases, the J end lost 4 bases, and 13 bases lay between the germline ends. Germline CDR1 LNHDA, CDR2 SQIVND (reference sequence). The CDR3 consists of 15 residues. The CDR3 sequence: CASSIDPGLYNEQFF. The CDR3 DNA follows: TGTGCCAGTAGTATCGATCCGGGTCTGTACAATGAGCAGTTCTTC.